One and the same sample provided the 17 T cell receptor beta chains below, sequenced in a study of blood T cell repertoires in COVID-19. Clones were sequenced by immunoSEQ multiplex PCR, and TCRdb holds only the in-frame ones, with some missing. The sample consists of around 300,000 clones, around 89% of them appearing once. Sequenced sample: peripheral blood. The receptors were sampled from a woman in her 50s with active or convalescent COVID-19.

V and J are TRBV30 and TRBJ2-3; D gene unclear. CDR1 and CDR2 (germline): GTSNPN, SVGIG (reference sequence). V lost 4 bases to trimming and J lost 0 bases, with 11 bases between them. The CDR3 is 14 amino acids. The CDR3, as DNA: TGTGCCTGGAAAAGAGGCTTGAGCACAGATACGCAGTATTTT. It yields the protein CAWKRGLSTDTQYF.

J is TRBJ2-1 and V is TRBV27, with a tentative D call TRBD2 (6 bases). The CDR3 has 16 amino acids. Trimming removed 1 base at V and 0 bases at J, with 10 bases between. CDR1 is MNHEY, CDR2 SMNVEV, per germline (reference sequence). The CDR3: CASSLLYGSSYNEQFF. The CDR3 coding sequence is TGTGCCAGCAGTTTATTATACGGGAGCTCCTACAATGAGCAGTTCTTC.

The rearrangement uses TRBV4-3 and TRBJ2-1; a weak D match, TRBD1 (6 bases). Trimming stripped 5 bases from V and 5 bases from J, with 19 bases between. Per the germline V gene, CDR1 is LGHNA and CDR2 is YSLEER. This CDR3 comprises 16 residues. The DNA of the CDR3 is TGCGCCAGCAGCAGGTTTTGGGCAGGGGACGACAATGAGCAGTTCTTC. Translated, it gives CASSRFWAGDDNEQFF.

This sequence joins TRBV5-1 and TRBJ2-3; 8 positions match TRBD1. The CDR3 loop spans 15 amino acids. In germline, CDR1 is SGHRS, CDR2 YFSETQ. V was clipped by 4 bases and J by 3 bases; unmatched bases: 7. The CDR3 is CASSLTGDWTDTQYF. In DNA form, the CDR3 reads TGCGCCAGCAGCCTGACAGGGGACTGGACAGATACGCAGTATTTT.

This clone is a singleton in its sample. The V gene is TRBV7-9, the J gene TRBJ1-6; no reliable D call. The CDR3 sequence is 15 residues long. Deletions cut 5 bases from V and 9 bases from J, with 17 bases between. Germline CDR1 and CDR2: SEHNR and FQNEAQ (reference sequence). This chain's CDR3 is CASSPVSIGRSPLHF. The CDR3 bases are TGTGCCAGCAGCCCCGTTAGCATAGGTCGTTCACCCCTCCACTTT. Looking up the rest from reference TRBV7-9 and TRBJ1-6 gives the full variable domain: DTGVSQNPRHKITKRGQNVTFRCDPISEHNRLYWYRQTLGQGPEFLTYFQNEAQLEKSRLLSDRFSAERPKGSFSTLEIQRTEQGDSAMYLCASSPVSIGRSPLHFGNGTRLTVT.

The V call is TRBV18, the J call TRBJ1-1, with TRBD1 matching 11 bases. In germline, CDR1 is KGHSH, CDR2 LQKENI. The length of the CDR3 is 15 residues. V shed 6 bases and J 2 bases; nucleotides not matched to a gene: 5. The CDR3 loop reads CASSPRTGGNTEAFF. CDR3 DNA sequence: TGTGCCAGCTCGCCTCGGACAGGGGGCAACACTGAAGCTTTCTTT.

The gene calls are TRBV28 and TRBJ2-4; 10 bases fit TRBD1. The germline V gene has CDR1 MDHEN and CDR2 SYDVKM. The trim removed 6 bases at V and 4 bases at J, leaving 15 bases unmatched. The CDR3 runs 18 residues. The CDR3 is CASSPLGTGAFGKNIQYF. As DNA, the CDR3 is TGTGCCAGCAGCCCTCTCGGGACAGGGGCCTTCGGGAAAAACATTCAGTACTTC.

The chain employs TRBV27 and TRBJ2-1; 7 bases line up with TRBD2. The CDR3 has 16 amino acids. The V gene's germline CDR1 is MNHEY and CDR2 SMNVEV (reference sequence). V lost 1 base, J lost 4 bases, and 7 bases stayed unmatched. CDR3 bases: TGTGCCAGCAGTTTATATACGGGGGAGGGGTACAATGAGCAGTTCTTC. As protein: CASSLYTGEGYNEQFF.

This clone has only one observation. The chain combines TRBV28 with TRBJ1-2, with D perhaps matching TRBD1 (6 bases). Deletions cut 6 bases from V and 1 base from J, with 12 bases between. This CDR3 has 14 amino acids. Germline CDR1 and CDR2: MDHEN and SYDVKM. CDR3 protein: CASRGGTVNYGYTF. The CDR3 region has the DNA TGTGCCAGCAGAGGGGGAACAGTTAACTATGGCTACACCTTC.

The chain employs TRBV19 and TRBJ1-4; 7 bases are shared with TRBD1. Germline V lookup: CDR1 LNHDA, CDR2 SQIVND (reference sequence). The CDR3 length is 14 residues. Losses at the gene ends were 6 bases for V and 10 bases for J; bases not matched to a gene: 11. CDR3 sequence (DNA): TGTGCCAGTAGCCGGACAGGTTTTGGGGGAAAACTGTTTTTT. Translating it yields CASSRTGFGGKLFF.

This sequence joins TRBV18 and TRBJ2-7; TRBD2 matches 8 bases. Per the germline V gene, CDR1 is KGHSH and CDR2 is LQKENI. J was trimmed by 5 bases and V by 2 bases; bases with no gene match: 8. There are 15 residues in the CDR3. This CDR3 reads CASSPNAGGSHEQYF. CDR3 bases: TGTGCCAGCTCACCAAACGCGGGGGGTTCCCACGAGCAGTACTTC.

This clone was recorded once. V gene TRBV4-3 combines with J gene TRBJ2-7; 7 bases align to TRBD2. V was clipped by 0 bases and J by 0 bases; unmatched bases: 2. CDR1 and CDR2 (germline): LGHNA, YSLEER. The CDR3 runs to 15 residues. The CDR3 DNA is TGCGCCAGCAGCCAAGAAAGCGGGAACTCCTACGAGCAGTACTTC. Encoded protein: CASSQESGNSYEQYF.

The V gene is TRBV2, the J gene TRBJ2-7; weak D call: TRBD2 (5 bases). V gave up 4 bases and J gave up 3 bases, with 7 bases separating them. The CDR3 extends over 12 amino acids. The germline gives CDR1 SNHLY, CDR2 FYNNEI. In DNA, the CDR3 is TGTGCCAGCAGTGGGGAGTTCTACGAGCAGTACTTC. It yields the protein CASSGEFYEQYF.

The rearrangement uses TRBV7-9 and TRBJ1-4; D might be TRBD1 (6 bases). Germline V gives CDR1 SEHNR, CDR2 FQNEAQ (reference sequence). V was pared by 5 bases and J by 2 bases, with 15 bases between. CDR3 length: 16 amino acids. CDR3 loop: CASSLTGFATNEKLFF. CDR3 sequence (DNA): TGTGCCAGCAGCCTGACAGGATTCGCCACTAATGAAAAACTGTTTTTT.

The chain has TRBV19 and TRBJ1-2; no firm D call. Trimming shortened V by 4 bases and J by 8 bases, and 11 bases separated the two germline ends. The CDR3 is 12 amino acids. Germline V gene lookup returns CDR1 LNHDA and CDR2 SQIVND (reference sequence). CDR3 nucleotides: TGTGCCAGTAGTACGACTGGGAGAGGCTACACCTTC. Translation: CASSTTGRGYTF.

The genes are TRBV28 and TRBJ1-4, with D unclear. CDR3 length equals 13 residues. The V end lost 4 bases, the J end lost 2 bases, and 5 bases lay between the germline ends. Germline values: CDR1 MDHEN, CDR2 SYDVKM. This CDR3 reads CASSSPTNEKLFF. For the CDR3, the DNA is TGTGCCAGCAGTTCCCCGACTAATGAAAAACTGTTTTTT.

The rearrangement uses TRBV28 and TRBJ1-2; 9 nucleotides line up with TRBD1. Germline CDR1 MDHEN, CDR2 SYDVKM. Losses at the gene ends were 2 bases for V and 2 bases for J; bases not matched to a gene: 6. The CDR3 contains 16 residues. CDR3 bases: TGTGCCAGCAGTTTAACTGGACAGGGGACGAACTATGGCTACACCTTC. This codes for CASSLTGQGTNYGYTF.